This TCR beta chain was captured by sequencing in a study of monozygotic twins with inflammatory bowel disease. Germline values: CDR1 SEHNR, CDR2 FQNEAQ (reference sequence). The CDR3 runs to 14 residues. TCRdb re-analyzed the 5' RACE reads; it lists each CDR3 protein once, without DNA. This listing includes fewer than 110,000 distinct CDR3 sequences. The J gene is TRBJ1-3, the V gene TRBV7-9; the TCRdb D gene call, TRBD1, has no DNA to confirm it. The sequenced sample consisted of blood. This receptor was obtained from a human donor with ulcerative colitis or Crohn's disease, or a healthy co-twin of an affected twin (not recorded which). The CDR3 loop is CASSPDGIGNTIYF.